This T cell receptor beta chain came from a study of post-analysis software for immune sequencing data. This clonotype was observed a handful of times. The antigen is not known. Presence of unique molecular identifiers characterized the TCR beta cDNA libraries. Between about 0.85 and 11 million T cells gave rise to 500,000 to 600,000 cDNA molecules. Using its own MiXCR run on the PCR reads, TCRdb lists one record per CDR3 protein. Of 700,000 to 900,000 distinct CDR3 sequences listed, under 60% are singletons. Findings of the study overall: F measure clustering grouped samples strongly by preparation batch. Several TRBV segments (TRBV5-6, TRBV5-1 and TRBV20-1 among them) occurred more frequently in patients than in controls. People with multiple sclerosis had a significantly lower normalized Chao1 diversity than controls did.

V lost 5 bases and J 2 bases, leaving 13 bases between the germline ends. CDR1 and CDR2 from the germline V gene are MNHEY and SVGAGI. The length of the CDR3 is 14 residues. The sequenced material came from blood. The sequence derives from a girl between 5 and 17 years old with multiple sclerosis. The chain joins TRBV6-5 to TRBJ2-7; a weak D match, TRBD2 (6 bases). CDR3 loop: CASSPFRGTYEQYF. The CDR3, as DNA: TGTGCCAGCAGTCCGTTCCGGGGGACCTACGAGCAGTACTTC.